This record concerns one T cell receptor beta chain sequence. Its specificity is not known. The source of the sample is a study of cytomegalovirus exposure and HLA in healthy donors. Study-wide context: Clustering assigned 70% to 90% of the approximately 430 genotyped donors to the Caucasian-associated ancestry cluster.

PCR used 60 Vbeta primers and 13 Jbeta primers. Method: immunoSEQ multiplex PCR; TCRdb's copy keeps in-frame clones and lacks some. This sample has under 75,000 clones, with 65% to 80% found just once. Study conclusions and caveats: In the analysis, some V segments, TRBV6-2 and TRBV6-3 included, were excluded as indistinguishable. Common viral pathogens were later found to be apparently linked to several of the most significant clusters.

Losses at the gene ends were 0 bases for V and 3 bases for J; bases not matched to a gene: 11. Germline V gene lookup returns CDR1 GTSNPN and CDR2 SVGIG (reference sequence). The CDR3 has 18 amino acids. The sequence was collected from a man aged 40-49 years in good health and CMV-seropositive. The sample consisted of PBMCs. This chain connects TRBV30 to TRBJ2-3; 11 bases line up with TRBD2. The CDR3 DNA reads as TGTGCCTGGAGTGTAAAGGGACCTTCTAGCGGGGGGACAGATACGCAGTATTTT. This gives the protein CAWSVKGPSSGGTDTQYF.